This T cell receptor beta chain was sequenced for a study of blood T cell repertoires in COVID-19. Across the study: There were acute and convalescent COVID-19 samples, and they came from the United States, Italy and Spain. The cDNA or gDNA used as material had been derived from T cells, B-cell-depleted T cells, or PBMCs.

J lost 2 bases, V lost 7 bases, and 12 bases had no gene match. The CDR3 extends over 16 amino acids. Germline V gives CDR1 MDHEN, CDR2 SYDVKM. In the original processing: By means of reference gene primer amplification, nucleated cell counts were estimated. Some clones are missing from TCRdb's copy, which holds only in-frame ones; the method was immunoSEQ multiplex PCR. D and trimming were read from the DNA, whereas the V and J calls and clone size are those reported in that table. The sample gives hundreds of thousands of clones, over 75% of which show up once; about 8% is in the top ten. Sequencing was carried out using peripheral blood. This receptor was obtained from a woman older than 75 with acute or convalescent COVID-19. The chain has TRBV28 and TRBJ2-3; 7 positions agree with TRBD2. CDR3 nucleotide sequence: TGTGCCAGCATCAATAAGACTAGCAGATTCACAGATACGCAGTATTTT. Its translation: CASINKTSRFTDTQYF.